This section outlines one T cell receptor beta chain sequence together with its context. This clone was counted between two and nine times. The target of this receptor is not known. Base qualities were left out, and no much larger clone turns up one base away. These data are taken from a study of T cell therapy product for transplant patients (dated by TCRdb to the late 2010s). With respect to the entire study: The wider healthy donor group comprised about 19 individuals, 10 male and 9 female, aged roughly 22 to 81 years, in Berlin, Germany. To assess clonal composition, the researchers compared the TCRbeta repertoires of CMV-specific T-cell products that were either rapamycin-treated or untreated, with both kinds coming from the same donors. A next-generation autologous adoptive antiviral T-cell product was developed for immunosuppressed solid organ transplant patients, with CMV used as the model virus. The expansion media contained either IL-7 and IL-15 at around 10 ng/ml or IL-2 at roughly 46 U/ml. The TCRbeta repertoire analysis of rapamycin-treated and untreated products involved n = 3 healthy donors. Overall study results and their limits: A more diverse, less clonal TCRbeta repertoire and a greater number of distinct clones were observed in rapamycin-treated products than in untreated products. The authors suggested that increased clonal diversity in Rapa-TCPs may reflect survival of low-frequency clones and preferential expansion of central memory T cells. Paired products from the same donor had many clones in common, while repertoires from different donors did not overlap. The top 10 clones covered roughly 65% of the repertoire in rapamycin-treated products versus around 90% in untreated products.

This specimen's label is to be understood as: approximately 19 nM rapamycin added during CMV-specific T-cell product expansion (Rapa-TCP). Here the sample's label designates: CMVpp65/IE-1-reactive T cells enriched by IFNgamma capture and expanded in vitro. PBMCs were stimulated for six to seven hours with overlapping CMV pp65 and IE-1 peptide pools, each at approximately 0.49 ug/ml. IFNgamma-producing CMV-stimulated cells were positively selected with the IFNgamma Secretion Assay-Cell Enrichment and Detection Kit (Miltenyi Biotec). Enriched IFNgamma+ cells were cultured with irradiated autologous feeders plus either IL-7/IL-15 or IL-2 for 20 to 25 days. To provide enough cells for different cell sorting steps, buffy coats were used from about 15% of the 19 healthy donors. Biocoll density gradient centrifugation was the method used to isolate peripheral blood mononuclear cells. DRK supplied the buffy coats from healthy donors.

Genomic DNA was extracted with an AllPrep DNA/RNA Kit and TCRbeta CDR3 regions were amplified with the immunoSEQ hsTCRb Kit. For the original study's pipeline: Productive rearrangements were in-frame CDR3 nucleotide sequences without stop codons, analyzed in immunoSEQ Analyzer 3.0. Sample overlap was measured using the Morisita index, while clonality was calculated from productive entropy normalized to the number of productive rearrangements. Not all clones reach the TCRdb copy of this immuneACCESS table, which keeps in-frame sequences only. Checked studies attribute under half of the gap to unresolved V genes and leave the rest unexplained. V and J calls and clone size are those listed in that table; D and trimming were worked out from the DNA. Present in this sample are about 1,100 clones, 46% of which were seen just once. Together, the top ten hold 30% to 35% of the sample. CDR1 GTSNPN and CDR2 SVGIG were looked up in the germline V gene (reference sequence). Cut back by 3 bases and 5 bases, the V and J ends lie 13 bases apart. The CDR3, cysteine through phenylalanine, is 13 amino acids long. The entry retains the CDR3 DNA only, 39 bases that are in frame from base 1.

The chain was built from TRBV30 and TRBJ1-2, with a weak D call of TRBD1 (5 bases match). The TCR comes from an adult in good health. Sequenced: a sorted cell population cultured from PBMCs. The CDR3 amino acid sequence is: CAWRGDLYYGYTF. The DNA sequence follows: TGTGCCTGGAGAGGGGATCTGTATTATGGCTACACCTTC.